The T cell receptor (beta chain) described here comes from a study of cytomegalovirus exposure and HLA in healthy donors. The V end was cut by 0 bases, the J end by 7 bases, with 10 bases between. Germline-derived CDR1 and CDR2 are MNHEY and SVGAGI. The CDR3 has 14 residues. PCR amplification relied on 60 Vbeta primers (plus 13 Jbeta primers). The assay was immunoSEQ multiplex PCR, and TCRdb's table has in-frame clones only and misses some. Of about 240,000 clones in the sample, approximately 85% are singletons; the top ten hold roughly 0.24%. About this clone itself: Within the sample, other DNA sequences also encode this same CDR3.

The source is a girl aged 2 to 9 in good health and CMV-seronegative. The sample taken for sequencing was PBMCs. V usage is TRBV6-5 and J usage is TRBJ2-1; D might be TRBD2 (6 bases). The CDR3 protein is CASSYSRGGNEQFF. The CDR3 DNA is TGTGCCAGCAGTTACTCGCGTGGGGGGAATGAGCAGTTCTTC.